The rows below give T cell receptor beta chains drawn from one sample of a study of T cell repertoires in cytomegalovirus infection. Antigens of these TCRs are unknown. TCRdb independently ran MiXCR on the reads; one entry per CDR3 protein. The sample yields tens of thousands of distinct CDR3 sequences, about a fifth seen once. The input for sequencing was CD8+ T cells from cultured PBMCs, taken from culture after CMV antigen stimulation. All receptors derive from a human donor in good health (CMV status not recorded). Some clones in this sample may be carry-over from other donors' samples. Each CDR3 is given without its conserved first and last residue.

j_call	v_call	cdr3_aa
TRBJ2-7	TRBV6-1	ASNPGQGSYEQY
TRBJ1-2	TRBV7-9	ASSFGTIGYT
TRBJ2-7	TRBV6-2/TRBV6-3	ASSYEGGTYEQY
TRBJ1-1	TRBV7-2	ASSLYPLLNTEAF
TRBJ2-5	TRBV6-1	ASSSPSGAHNQY
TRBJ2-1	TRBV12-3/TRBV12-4	ASSFRPYNEQF
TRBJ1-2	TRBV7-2	ASSGWDRGPVNYGYT
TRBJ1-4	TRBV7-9	ASSSWTASNEKLF
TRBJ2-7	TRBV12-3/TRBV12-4	ASSLRAAYEQY
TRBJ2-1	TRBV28	ASSILADVYNEQF
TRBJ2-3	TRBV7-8	ASSARTGGNTDTQY
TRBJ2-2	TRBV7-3	ASSLGASREPNTGELF
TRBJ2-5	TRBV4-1	ASSQAEGIRIQETQY
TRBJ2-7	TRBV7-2	ASSLGGTDYEQY
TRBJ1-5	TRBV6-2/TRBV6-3	ASRNPGVGPQH
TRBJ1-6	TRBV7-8	ASSLEGQGDGSPLH
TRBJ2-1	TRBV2	ASSEALRQSSYNEQF
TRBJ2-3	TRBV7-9	ASSPPRGLAGSSTDTQY
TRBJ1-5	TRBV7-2	ASSLEGAEGSNQPQH
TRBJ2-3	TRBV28	ASRRPRDPERDTQY
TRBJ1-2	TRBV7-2	ASSGGTANYGYT
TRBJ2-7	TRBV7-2	ASSRPDSYEQY
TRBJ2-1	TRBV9	ASSVGARTGNNEQF
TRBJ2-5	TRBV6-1	ASPAQGPASGTQY
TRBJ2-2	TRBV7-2	ASSPIDEDTGELF
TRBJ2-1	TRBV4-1	ASSPRGLTSVGEQF
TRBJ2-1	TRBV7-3	ASSPGLLNEQF
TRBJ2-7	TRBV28	ASSLIGYEQY
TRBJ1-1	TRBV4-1	ASSQDWTGSLTEAF
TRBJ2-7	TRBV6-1	ASSDGLAGAYEQY
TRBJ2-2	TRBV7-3	ASSFKNTGELF
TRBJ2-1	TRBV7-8	ATQQASYNEQF
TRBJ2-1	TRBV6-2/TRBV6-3	ASSYVGTSGGYNEQF
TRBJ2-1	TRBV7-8	ASSLKDYYNEQF
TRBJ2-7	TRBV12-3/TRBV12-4	ASSLSPPGTGRYEQY
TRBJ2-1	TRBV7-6	ASSPLGLAGLQEQF
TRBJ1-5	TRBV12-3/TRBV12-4	ASSVISGPLSQPQH
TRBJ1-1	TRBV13	ASSLGGTGTTEAF
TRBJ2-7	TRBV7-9	ASSSKGTGAYEQY
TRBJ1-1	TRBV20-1	SARDPGDRGSEAF
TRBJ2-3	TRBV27	ASLRSGSTDTQY
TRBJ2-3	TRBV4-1	ASSQRLAGPTDTQY
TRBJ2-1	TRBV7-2	ASSLAATSGTYNEQF
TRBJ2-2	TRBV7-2	ASSLGRRLEELF
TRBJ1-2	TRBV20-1	SARDYDRNYGYT
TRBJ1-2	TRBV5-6	ASSSSPGFRGYT
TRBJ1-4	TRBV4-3	ASSLTFRGGSQTGRFHEKLF
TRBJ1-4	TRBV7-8	ASSLRRGGEKLF
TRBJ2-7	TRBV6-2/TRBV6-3	ASSYGVYEQY